The T cell receptor (beta chain) described here comes from a study of blood T cell repertoires in COVID-19. Looking at the study overall: Whether acute or convalescent, the COVID-19 samples came from the United States, Italy and Spain. PBMCs, B-cell-depleted T cells, or T cells were the source of the cDNA or gDNA that made up the material.

CDR3 length: 20 residues. Original handling: By means of reference gene primer amplification, nucleated cell counts were estimated. Clones were read by immunoSEQ multiplex PCR, and TCRdb kept only the in-frame ones, dropping some. V, J and clone size are taken as reported in that table, and D and trimming were inferred from the DNA itself. The data show around 29,000 clones, 85% to 90% seen once. The rearrangement links TRBV12-2 to TRBJ2-3; the D call in the table, TRBD2, was not verified against the DNA. TRBV12-2 represents a pseudogene. The TCR comes from a human donor in a cohort sampled during active COVID-19. Sequences were obtained from peripheral blood. The CDR3 region has the DNA TGTGCAAGTCGCCTCAGAACCGGGACTAGCGGGGGAGTAGGCACAGATACGCAGTATTTT. Amino acids: CASRLRTGTSGGVGTDTQYF.